One T cell receptor (beta chain) is described in this entry. This record comes from a study of PD-1 and CTLA-4 blockade in melanoma. The assay was immunoSEQ multiplex PCR, and TCRdb's table has in-frame clones only and misses some. This table has 15,000 to 20,000 clones, 65% to 85% appearing once. The V segment lost 5 bases and the J segment 8 bases; nucleotides outside the gene matches: 16. CDR1 is SGHAT, CDR2 FQNNGV, per germline. The CDR3 extends over 17 amino acids. The specimen comprised CD8+ T cells from peripheral blood, sampled before anti-PD-1 treatment. The source is a human donor with melanoma. The J gene is TRBJ2-1, the V gene TRBV11-2, with 9 bases fitting TRBD2. The CDR3 loop reads CASSQTSSGKIFDEQFF. Here the CDR3 DNA reads TGTGCCAGCAGCCAGACCTCTAGCGGGAAGATCTTTGATGAGCAGTTCTTC.